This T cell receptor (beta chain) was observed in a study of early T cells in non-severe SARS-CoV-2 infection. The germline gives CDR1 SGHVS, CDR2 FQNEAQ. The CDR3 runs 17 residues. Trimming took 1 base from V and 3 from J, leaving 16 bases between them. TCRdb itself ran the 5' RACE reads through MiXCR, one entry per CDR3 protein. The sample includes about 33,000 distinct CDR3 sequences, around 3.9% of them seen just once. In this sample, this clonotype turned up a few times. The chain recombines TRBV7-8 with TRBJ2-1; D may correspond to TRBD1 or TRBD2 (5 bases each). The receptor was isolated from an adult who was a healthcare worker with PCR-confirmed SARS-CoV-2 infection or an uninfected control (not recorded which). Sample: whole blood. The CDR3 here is CASSLGGSGSLYNEQFF. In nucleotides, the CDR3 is TGTGCCAGCAGCTTAGGGGGTTCAGGGAGCCTCTACAATGAGCAGTTCTTC.